The 16 T cell receptor beta chains below come from one sample, sequenced in a study of post-analysis software for immune sequencing data. Unique molecular identifiers featured in each of the TCR beta cDNA libraries. TCRdb analysed the PCR reads with MiXCR anew, one entry per CDR3 protein. The sample shows 150,000 or so distinct CDR3 sequences, about 34% of them seen only once. Sample: blood, taken after autologous hematopoietic stem cell transplantation. These receptors all come from a girl under 18 with multiple sclerosis.

This clonotype came up a few times. CDR3 sequence reads: CASSQGVREQFF. The CDR3 nucleotides read TGTGCCAGCAGCCAGGGGGTCAGAGAGCAGTTCTTC. The rearrangement joins TRBV7-9 to TRBJ2-1, with 7 bases aligning to TRBD1. V gave up 5 bases and J gave up 10 bases; unmatched junction bases: 5. The CDR3 is made up of 12 amino acids. Germline-derived CDR1 and CDR2 are SEHNR and FQNEAQ (reference sequence).

The CDR3 reads CATLSGEQFF. The CDR3 DNA sequence: TGTGCCACCCTTTCGGGTGAGCAGTTCTTC. V usage is TRBV2 and J usage is TRBJ2-1; D is undetermined. Germline V gene data show CDR1 as SNHLY and CDR2 as FYNNEI. The CDR3 covers 10 residues. V was cut by 10 bases and J by 9 bases, with 10 bases left in between.

The chain has TRBV6-2 or TRBV6-3 and TRBJ2-1; 9 bases align to TRBD2. Germline trimming cut 8 bases from V and 5 bases from J; bases unmatched to any gene: 13. The germline V gene has CDR1 MNHEY and CDR2 SVGEGT. The CDR3 length is 16 residues. CDR3 region: CASALTLAGLNNEQFF. CDR3 sequence (DNA): TGTGCCAGCGCCCTTACCCTAGCGGGACTTAACAATGAGCAGTTCTTC.

In its sample, this clonotype was seen a few times. The V and J genes are TRBV5-1 and TRBJ2-5; no reliable D call. Germline CDR1 is SGHRS and CDR2 is YFSETQ. The CDR3 contains 12 residues. V was trimmed by 4 bases and J by 5 bases, leaving 9 bases between them. CDR3 DNA: TGCGCCAGCAGCGCATACGGGGAGACCCAGTACTTC. It specifies CASSAYGETQYF.

V usage is TRBV27 and J usage is TRBJ2-7, with TRBD2 identical over 10 bases. V dropped 2 bases and J dropped 0; count of bases not matched to a gene: 7. This CDR3 region has 17 residues. Germline CDR1 MNHEY, CDR2 SMNVEV (reference sequence). CDR3 sequence: CASSLPSLAGSSYEQYF. The CDR3 DNA is TGTGCCAGCAGTTTACCGTCACTAGCGGGGAGCTCCTACGAGCAGTACTTC.

As for this clonotype: This may arise from a read error, as a much more abundant clone is one base away. The chain employs TRBV20-1 and TRBJ1-5; 8 bases map to TRBD1. Germline values: CDR1 DFQATT, CDR2 SNEGSKA (reference sequence). V was pared by 3 bases and J by 5 bases, with 6 bases of the junction left unmatched. The CDR3 loop spans 14 amino acids. The CDR3 coding sequence is TGCAGTGCTAGTTACGGACAGGGCGATCAGCCCCAGCATTTT. Protein sequence: CSASYGQGDQPQHF.

This clonotype was detected a few times. The rearrangement joins TRBV5-1 to TRBJ1-2; perhaps TRBD1 as D (5 bases). Germline loops: CDR1 SGHRS, CDR2 YFSETQ. The CDR3 spans 14 residues. V was shortened by 4 bases and J by 8 bases, with 18 bases between the two germline ends. The CDR3 spells CASSKGTGPRGYTF. DNA for the CDR3: TGCGCCAGCAGCAAAGGGACGGGGCCTAGGGGCTACACCTTC.

This rearrangement joins TRBV6-2 or TRBV6-3 to TRBJ2-3, with D perhaps TRBD1 (5 bases). The CDR3 has 12 residues. Per the germline V gene, CDR1 is MNHEY and CDR2 is SVGEGT. V was shortened by 6 bases and J by 2 bases, with 6 bases between the two germline ends. The DNA for the CDR3 is TGTGCCAGCAGGGACACCACAGATACGCAGTATTTT. It codes for CASRDTTDTQYF.

The chain couples TRBV6-5 to TRBJ2-1; no reliable D call. V lost 4 bases to trimming and J lost 0 bases, with 10 bases between them. In germline, CDR1 is MNHEY, CDR2 SVGAGI. This CDR3 is 15 amino acids long. CDR3: CASSLGFSSYNEQFF. In nucleotides, the CDR3 is TGTGCCAGCAGTTTGGGATTTAGCTCCTACAATGAGCAGTTCTTC.

This clonotype has a handful of counts. With a much larger clone just one base away, this may be a read error. The V gene is TRBV5-1, the J gene TRBJ2-1, with TRBD1 matching 11 bases. The germline V gene encodes CDR1 SGHRS and CDR2 YFSETQ. After removal of 7 bases from V and 6 bases from J, the junction contained 3 bases not matched to a gene. The CDR3 is made up of 13 amino acids. For the CDR3, the DNA is TGCGCCAGCTGGGGGACAGGGGGCAATGAGCAGTTCTTC. It specifies CASWGTGGNEQFF.

This clonotype was recorded a few times. The rearrangement joins TRBV4-3 to TRBJ1-5; D gene ambiguous. V lost 1 base and J lost 6, with 10 bases in between. Germline V lookup: CDR1 LGHNA, CDR2 YSLEER. The CDR3 is 14 amino acids. CDR3 loop: CASSQVYSIQPQHF. The CDR3 region has the DNA TGCGCCAGCAGCCAAGTATACTCAATTCAGCCCCAGCATTTT.

This chain uses TRBV7-2 with TRBJ2-1; 7 positions agree with TRBD1. J was trimmed by 5 bases and V by 4 bases; bases with no gene match: 8. Per the germline V gene, CDR1 is SGHTA and CDR2 is FQGNSA. This CDR3 spans 15 amino acids. This CDR3 is CASSSQGPLDNEQFF. The CDR3 region has the DNA TGTGCCAGCAGCTCACAGGGGCCGTTGGACAATGAGCAGTTCTTC. Supplemented by reference TRBV7-2 and TRBJ2-1, the full variable domain reads GAGVSQSPSNKVTEKGKDVELRCDPISGHTALYWYRQSLGQGLEFLIYFQGNSAPDKSGLPSDRFSAERTGGSVSTLTIQRTQQEDSAVYLCASSSQGPLDNEQFFGPGTRLTVL.

Remarks on this clonotype: This may come from a read error, since a much larger clone is one base off. V gene TRBV7-8 combines with J gene TRBJ2-3, with D perhaps TRBD2 (5 bases). Trimming shortened V by 2 bases and J by 14 bases, and 14 bases separated the two germline ends. This CDR3 has 12 amino acids. Germline V CDR1 and CDR2: SGHVS, FQNEAQ. CDR3 sequence (DNA): TGTGCCAGCAGCTTATCGTGTGACTACCCGTATTTT. Encoded protein: CASSLSCDYPYF.

This clonotype has at least ten counts. The rearrangement uses TRBV27 and TRBJ1-1; 8 nucleotides line up with TRBD1. CDR1 and CDR2 (germline): MNHEY, SMNVEV (reference sequence). The CDR3 has 13 residues. V lost 5 bases, J lost 4 bases, and 3 bases stayed unmatched. The chain's CDR3 is CASSQGAATEAFF. As DNA, the CDR3 is TGTGCCAGCAGTCAGGGGGCGGCCACTGAAGCTTTCTTT.

This clonotype was counted at least ten times. CDR3 coding DNA: TGCAGCGTCCGAGAATCCGGGACAAGGCAGTTCTTC. Protein product: CSVRESGTRQFF. The chain joins TRBV29-1 to TRBJ2-1; maybe TRBD1 (6 bases). The CDR3 contains 12 residues. Per the germline V gene, CDR1 is SQVTM and CDR2 is ANQGSEA. Trimming took off 6 bases at V and 12 bases at J, with 18 bases between the two ends.

V gene TRBV7-3 combines with J gene TRBJ1-1; no clear D. The germline V gene has CDR1 SGHTA and CDR2 FQGTGA. Trimming pared 2 bases from V and 5 bases from J, leaving 9 bases between. This CDR3 spans 13 amino acids. CDR3 DNA: TGTGCCAGCAGCTTATACCTTCTGACTGAAGCTTTCTTT. Protein product: CASSLYLLTEAFF.